Following are 22 T cell receptor beta chains from one sample sequenced in a study of blood T cell repertoires in COVID-19. Some clones are missing from TCRdb's copy, which holds only in-frame ones; the method was immunoSEQ multiplex PCR. The sample holds some 150,000 clones; more than 70% are singletons and the top ten take 13%. Sequencing input: peripheral blood. The receptors come from a man between 60 and 70 years old with active or convalescent COVID-19.

This clone showed up just once. The chain employs TRBV30 and TRBJ1-6; 7 positions match TRBD1. Per the germline V gene, CDR1 is GTSNPN and CDR2 is SVGIG (reference sequence). The CDR3 consists of 15 residues. V trimming: 0 bases; J trimming: 7 bases; junction bases outside the gene matches: 6. The CDR3 is CAWSVTGTANSPLHF. In nucleotides, the CDR3 is TGTGCCTGGAGTGTAACGGGGACAGCCAATTCACCCCTCCACTTT.

This chain links TRBV5-1 with TRBJ1-2; TRBD1 agrees at 7 bases. This CDR3 has 15 residues. Per germline, CDR1 SGHRS and CDR2 YFSETQ. J was trimmed by 5 bases and V by 4 bases; bases with no gene match: 11. The CDR3 nucleotides are TGCGCCAGCAGCCCAGGACAGGAAGGGTGGTATGGCTACACCTTC. Protein sequence: CASSPGQEGWYGYTF.

This clone was picked up a small number of times. One junction end disagrees with the germline gene, perhaps due to a read error. The V call is TRBV19, the J call TRBJ1-2; D not certain. CDR3 size: 11 residues. In germline, CDR1 is LNHDA, CDR2 SQIVND (reference sequence). The CDR3 coding sequence is TGTGCCAGTAGTATTGGCGAAGGAGGCGTCTTC. It translates to CASSIGEGGVF.

The rearrangement joins TRBV14 to TRBJ2-5; no reliable D call. From germline, CDR1 is SGHDN and CDR2 FVKESK. The germline V and J ends were trimmed by 0 bases and 10 bases, with 12 bases remaining between them. CDR3 length: 13 residues. The CDR3 spells CASSQELRKSQYF. The CDR3 bases are TGTGCCAGCAGCCAAGAGTTGAGGAAAAGCCAGTACTTC.

The chain recombines TRBV19 with TRBJ1-5; 7 bases map to TRBD1. CDR3 length: 17 amino acids. Per the germline V gene, CDR1 is LNHDA and CDR2 is SQIVND (reference sequence). With 6 bases clipped from V and 4 bases from J, the junction kept 15 bases outside the gene matches. The DNA of the CDR3 is TGTGCCAGTAGCACCTACCGGGGACAGTCCTTTAATCAGCCCCAGCATTTT. This sequence encodes CASSTYRGQSFNQPQHF. Filled out from reference TRBV19 and TRBJ1-5, the complete variable domain reads DGGITQSPKYLFRKEGQNVTLSCEQNLNHDAMYWYRQDPGQGLRLIYYSQIVNDFQKGDIAEGYSVSREKKESFPLTVTSAQKNPTAFYLCASSTYRGQSFNQPQHFGDGTRLSIL.

The chain employs TRBV3-1 (or the pseudogene TRBV3-2) and TRBJ1-1; D unresolved. V lost 1 base, J lost 0 bases, and 9 bases lay in between. The germline CDR1 and CDR2 sequences are LGHDT and YNNKEL (reference sequence). The CDR3 runs to 15 residues. CDR3 amino acids: CASSQALFLNTEAFF. CDR3 nucleotide sequence: TGTGCCAGCAGCCAAGCTCTTTTTCTGAACACTGAAGCTTTCTTT.

The chain combines TRBV21-1 with TRBJ2-7; the table names TRBD2, a call not compared with the DNA. TRBV21-1 has pseudogene status. The CDR3 is made up of 16 amino acids. The CDR3 loop reads CASNHRCFTISYEQYF. CDR3 nucleotides: TGTGCCAGCAACCACCGGTGCTTCACCATCTCCTACGAGCAGTACTTC.

CDR3 loop: CASSSGQGAAEAFF. CDR3 coding DNA: TGTGCCAGCTCATCGGGACAGGGGGCTGCTGAAGCTTTCTTT. The chain carries TRBV18 and TRBJ1-1, with 12 nucleotides matching TRBD1. With V trimmed by 5 bases and J by 6 bases, 4 bases remained unmatched. The CDR3 extends over 14 amino acids. Looked up from germline, CDR1 is KGHSH and CDR2 is LQKENI.

This clone was observed once. The V and J genes are TRBV7-9 and TRBJ2-3; 9 nucleotides match TRBD2. V lost 1 base, J lost 4 bases, and 6 bases stayed unmatched. Looked up from germline, CDR1 is SEHNR and CDR2 is FQNEAQ (reference sequence). This CDR3 spans 16 amino acids. CDR3 in DNA: TGTGCCAGCAGCTTAGGTGATAGCGGGAGCTCAGATACGCAGTATTTT. This sequence encodes CASSLGDSGSSDTQYF.

V is TRBV19 and J is TRBJ2-3, with 11 bases identical to TRBD2. Unmatched junction bases numbered 7, after V lost 3 bases and J lost 11 bases. CDR1 is LNHDA and CDR2 is SQIVND in the germline V gene (reference sequence). There are 14 residues in the CDR3. The CDR3 sequence: CASSILAGGGEQYF. CDR3 sequence (DNA): TGTGCCAGTAGTATCCTAGCGGGAGGTGGAGAGCAGTATTTT.

The V and J genes are TRBV3-1 (or the pseudogene TRBV3-2) and TRBJ2-3; 7 nucleotides line up with TRBD2. V was pared by 6 bases and J by 5 bases, with 8 bases of the junction left unmatched. In germline, CDR1 is LGHDT, CDR2 YNNKEL (reference sequence). The CDR3 consists of 14 residues. The CDR3 loop reads CASRPPSGGDTQYF. Written as DNA, the CDR3 is TGTGCCAGCAGACCTCCGTCGGGGGGAGATACGCAGTATTTT.

This chain links TRBV9 with TRBJ2-2, with 14 bases that match TRBD2. In germline, CDR1 is SGDLS, CDR2 YYNGEE. V shed 4 bases and J 5 bases; nucleotides not matched to a gene: 7. CDR3 length: 17 residues. The CDR3 DNA follows: TGTGCCAGCAGCCCGACTAGCGGGAGGGCCGGTACCGGGGAGCTGTTTTTT. It encodes CASSPTSGRAGTGELFF. The entire variable domain, with the rest obtained from reference TRBV9 and TRBJ2-2, is as follows: DSGVTQTPKHLITATGQRVTLRCSPRSGDLSVYWYQQSLDQGLQFLIQYYNGEERAKGNILERFSAQQFPDLHSELNLSSLELGDSALYFCASSPTSGRAGTGELFFGEGSRLTVL.

The chain combines TRBV25-1 with TRBJ2-1; 9 nucleotides line up with TRBD2. The germline gives CDR1 MGHDK, CDR2 SYGVNS. The CDR3 consists of 18 residues. The V and J ends lost 1 base and 0 bases, in that order; junction bases with no gene match: 7. Here the CDR3 reads CASSEWSSGTSSYNEQFF. As DNA, the CDR3 is TGTGCCAGCAGTGAATGGTCTAGCGGGACTAGCTCCTACAATGAGCAGTTCTTC.

This clone is large within its sample. CDR3 DNA sequence: TGTGCCAGTAGTCCGGGACAGGGGGGCTACTACGAGCAGTACTTC. Translation gives CASSPGQGGYYEQYF. This chain uses TRBV19 with TRBJ2-7; TRBD1 matches at 11 bases. CDR1 and CDR2 (germline): LNHDA, SQIVND (reference sequence). The CDR3 covers 15 residues. Germline trimming cut 5 bases from V and 3 bases from J; bases unmatched to any gene: 6.

The chain recombines TRBV5-1 with TRBJ2-2; TRBD1 agrees at 8 bases. V shed 0 bases, J shed 6 bases, and the junction held 1 base outside the gene matches. The CDR3 loop spans 14 amino acids. In germline, CDR1 is SGHRS, CDR2 YFSETQ. CDR3 residues: CASSLEQGAGELFF. As DNA, the CDR3 is TGCGCCAGCAGCTTGGAACAGGGGGCCGGGGAGCTGTTTTTT.

This clone was recorded once. As DNA, the CDR3 is TGTGCCAGCAGTACGACACAAGAGACCCAGTACTTC. This codes for CASSTTQETQYF. The V and J genes are TRBV7-2 and TRBJ2-5; no definite D call. CDR3 size: 12 residues. Trimming removed 6 bases at V and 2 bases at J, with 7 bases between. Germline CDR1 SGHTA, CDR2 FQGNSA.

The chain has TRBV28 and TRBJ1-2; D possibly corresponds to TRBD1 (5 bases). The V gene's germline CDR1 is MDHEN and CDR2 SYDVKM. V was shortened by 6 bases and J by 2 bases, with 13 bases between the two germline ends. The CDR3 length is 14 residues. The CDR3 is CASSPGNSNYGYTF. DNA for the CDR3: TGTGCCAGCAGCCCAGGGAATTCAAACTATGGCTACACCTTC.

V usage is TRBV2 and J usage is TRBJ2-3; 7 bases line up with TRBD1. CDR1 SNHLY and CDR2 FYNNEI come from the germline V gene. The CDR3 contains 14 residues. The trim removed 6 bases at V and 3 bases at J, leaving 6 bases unmatched. DNA of the CDR3: TGTGCCAGCAGAGGCAGGGGGAGTACAGATACGCAGTATTTT. Translated: CASRGRGSTDTQYF. The variable domain in full, with the rest retrieved from reference TRBV2 and TRBJ2-3, is EPEVTQTPSHQVTQMGQEVILRCVPISNHLYFYWYRQILGQKVEFLVSFYNNEISEKSEIFDDQFSVERPDGSNFTLKIRSTKLEDSAMYFCASRGRGSTDTQYFGPGTRLTVL.

The J gene is TRBJ2-6, the V gene TRBV5-6, with D possibly TRBD2 on 6 matching bases. In germline, CDR1 is SGHDT, CDR2 YYEEEE. This CDR3 is built from 16 residues. The V end was cut by 3 bases, the J end by 2 bases, with 12 bases between. The CDR3, as DNA: TGTGCCAGCAGCTCGGGATGGGGGGCTGGGGCCAACGTCCTGACTTTC. Translated, it gives CASSSGWGAGANVLTF.

The chain employs TRBV13 and TRBJ1-6; D gene uncertain. Looked up from germline, CDR1 is PRHDT and CDR2 is FYEKMQ (reference sequence). This CDR3 contains 16 residues. Trimming left V 5 bases short and J 4 bases short, with 15 bases between. CDR3 in DNA: TGTGCCAGCAGCCCCGGCGGGGTGGGGTATAATTCACCCCTCCACTTT. This gives the protein CASSPGGVGYNSPLHF.

The count of this clone is one. The chain has TRBV19 and TRBJ1-5, with D hard to call. Germline-derived CDR1 and CDR2 are LNHDA and SQIVND (reference sequence). The CDR3 has 14 residues. The V end was cut by 10 bases, the J end by 7 bases, with 20 bases between. The CDR3 coding sequence is TGTGCCACCCATTCCATTATACAGTCCCAGCCCCAGCATTTT. It encodes CATHSIIQSQPQHF. Using reference TRBV19 and TRBJ1-5 for the parts outside the CDR3, the full variable domain is DGGITQSPKYLFRKEGQNVTLSCEQNLNHDAMYWYRQDPGQGLRLIYYSQIVNDFQKGDIAEGYSVSREKKESFPLTVTSAQKNPTAFYLCATHSIIQSQPQHFGDGTRLSIL.

V usage is TRBV18 and J usage is TRBJ2-2; 10 bases align to TRBD1. Germline assignment: CDR1 KGHSH and CDR2 LQKENI. After removal of 3 bases from V and 0 bases from J, the junction contained 7 bases not matched to a gene. This CDR3 is built from 18 residues. In DNA form, the CDR3 reads TGTGCCAGCTCACCTCGGACAGGGGGTTTCGCGAACACCGGGGAGCTGTTTTTT. Residues: CASSPRTGGFANTGELFF.